This T cell receptor (beta chain) was identified in a study of blood T cell repertoires in COVID-19 (dated by TCRdb to the early 2020s). For the study in its entirety: The collaborator samples originated in the United States, Italy and Spain and spanned the acute and convalescent phases of COVID-19. Samples came from the ongoing ImmuneRACE study (first 160 participants) plus 1,254 subjects from 6 global collaborators. Nearly every sample came with metadata listing a de-identified subject ID, COVID-19 status, age in years and sex. Where HLA class I and class II types were available, the types were taken from metadata supplied by the sample provider, not from assay-based typing. Deeply sampled blood TCRbeta repertoires from subjects exposed to, actively infected with, or recovered from COVID-19 were included in the dataset. The material from the prospective study consisted of cDNA or gDNA derived from T cells, B-cell-depleted T cells, or PBMCs. The repertoires were released in a freely available public database intended as a resource for research on the immune response to SARS-CoV-2.

Collaborating institutions collected whole blood in K2EDTA tubes following their own protocols. For TCRbeta analysis, collaborator samples were shipped as frozen whole blood, as isolated PBMCs, or as DNA extracted from either sample type. Details on this clone: Its antigen remains undetermined. Base qualities are not recorded, but no much larger clone differs from it by a single base.

Overall study outcomes, separate from this receptor: The amount of clinical and demographic metadata varied by source and participant and was provided uncurated.

The germline V gene specifies SNHLY as CDR1 and FYNNEI as CDR2. The germline V end is reduced by 6 bases and the J end by 0 bases; junction bases left unmatched: 4. The CDR3 has 14 amino acids, counting the end cysteine and phenylalanine. The read is trimmed to its CDR3 DNA, 42 bases read in frame from base 1. TCRbeta CDR3 regions were amplified from genomic DNA by means of the immunoSEQ Assay, a bias-controlled multiplex PCR. The source study handled its data this way. The number of nucleated cells in each sample was estimated by amplification of reference gene primers within the assay. To quantify the absolute abundance of each unique TCRbeta CDR3 rearrangement, sequence reads were collapsed and filtered. For each sample, productive Simpson clonality was calculated as the square root of Simpson's diversity index across productive rearrangements. Here the immuneACCESS table is served through TCRdb, limited to in-frame sequences with V and J called. Missing clones are a known gap in these copies; in checked studies unresolved V genes cover under half, and the rest lacks a known reason. From that table come the V and J calls and clone size; the DNA was used to work out D and trimming. The sample table lists 150,000 or so clones, 75% to 90% of them with a count of one. The ten largest clonotypes hold about 6% of the sample.

The sequenced material came from peripheral blood. The rearranged segments are TRBV2 and TRBJ2-7, with 8 central nucleotides matching TRBD1. The source of this sequence is a man at least 80 years old with acute or convalescent COVID-19. DNA sequence: TGTGCCAGCAGGGACAGGGTGAACTCCTACGAGCAGTACTTC. Its product reads: CASRDRVNSYEQYF.